This passage covers 8 T cell receptor beta chains from one sample sequenced in a study of T cell changes during pregnancy in multiple sclerosis. TCRdb's table, derived via immunoSEQ multiplex PCR, lists solely in-frame clones and lacks some. Among about 73,000 clones, around 92% were seen once, and the ten largest hold less than 3.5%. This specimen was peripheral blood, taken in the third trimester of pregnancy. The receptors shown here come from a female donor in good health, enrolled as a control in a pregnancy study.

This chain joins TRBV19 and TRBJ1-5, with 8 bases lining up with TRBD1. V shed 1 base, J shed 9 bases, and the junction held 5 bases outside the gene matches. Germline-derived CDR1 and CDR2 are LNHDA and SQIVND (reference sequence). The CDR3 runs to 14 residues. The CDR3 DNA is TGTGCCAGTAGTATAGCGCAGGGGGCGACGCCCCAGCATTTT. Translation gives CASSIAQGATPQHF.

The rearrangement joins TRBV13 to TRBJ2-3; TRBD1 might be the D (5 bases). The CDR3 length is 12 residues. The germline gives CDR1 PRHDT, CDR2 FYEKMQ (reference sequence). The V end lost 5 bases, the J end lost 6 bases, and 9 bases lay between the germline ends. CDR3 region: CASSPRVDTQYF. CDR3 sequence (DNA): TGTGCCAGCAGCCCCAGGGTGGATACGCAGTATTTT.

This chain links TRBV28 with TRBJ2-2, with D possibly matching TRBD2 (5 bases). The length of the CDR3 is 14 residues. The germline V and J ends were trimmed by 1 base and 4 bases, with 7 bases remaining between them. Germline loops: CDR1 MDHEN, CDR2 SYDVKM. CDR3 sequence reads: CASSLFGVTGELFF. The CDR3, as DNA: TGTGCCAGCAGTTTATTCGGGGTCACCGGGGAGCTGTTTTTT.

The chain joins TRBV27 to TRBJ2-7, with D hard to call. There are 13 residues in the CDR3. V was clipped by 0 bases and J by 1 base, with 4 bases between them. Germline-derived CDR1 and CDR2 are MNHEY and SMNVEV (reference sequence). For the CDR3, the DNA is TGTGCCAGCAGTTTATCTCTATCCTACGAGCAGTACTTC. Encoded protein: CASSLSLSYEQYF.

V and J are TRBV6-6 and TRBJ2-7, with 9 nucleotides matching TRBD1. Germline values: CDR1 MNHNY, CDR2 SVGAGI (reference sequence). The CDR3 runs to 13 residues. V lost 4 bases to trimming and J lost 2 bases; unmatched junction nucleotides: 0. The CDR3 reads CASSWDRAYEQYF. In DNA form, the CDR3 reads TGTGCCAGCAGTTGGGACAGGGCCTACGAGCAGTACTTC.

The table lists this clone with a count of one. J is TRBJ1-6 and V is TRBV9, with D possibly TRBD1 on 5 matching bases. Trimming took off 3 bases at V and 1 base at J, with 14 bases between the two ends. CDR3 length: 17 amino acids. Per the germline V gene, CDR1 is SGDLS and CDR2 is YYNGEE. CDR3 protein: CASSGSRAGSYNSPLHF. The DNA for the CDR3 is TGTGCCAGCAGCGGATCCAGGGCAGGGTCCTATAATTCACCCCTCCACTTT.

This clone was picked up one time. The genes are TRBV29-1 and TRBJ2-3; perhaps TRBD2 as D (5 bases). The CDR3 has 17 residues. Germline-derived CDR1 and CDR2 are SQVTM and ANQGSEA. Trimming removed 0 bases at V and 2 bases at J, with 18 bases between. The CDR3 loop reads CSVEDGLREATTDTQYF. CDR3 DNA: TGCAGCGTTGAAGATGGGTTGAGGGAAGCCACCACAGATACGCAGTATTTT.

This clone has only one observation. This chain connects TRBV6-4 to TRBJ2-1, with 9 bases aligning to TRBD2. Germline CDR1 is MRHNA and CDR2 is SNTAGT. The CDR3 contains 15 residues. V lost 4 bases to trimming and J lost 4 bases; unmatched junction nucleotides: 5. The CDR3 nucleotides are TGTGCCAGCAGTGTAGGACTAGCGTCGTACAATGAGCAGTTCTTC. As protein: CASSVGLASYNEQFF.